The 3 T cell receptor beta chains in this list originate from one sample, sequenced in a study of T-cell memory formation after mild COVID-19 (TCRdb year 2021). To prepare the library, 5' RACE was applied. Sequencing was performed on an Illumina NovaSeq 6000. TCRdb handled the public reads itself, with Q25 trimming in fastp and clone calling in MiXCR, and kept productive beta chains. Under each unique CDR3 protein, matching rows form one entry showing the most common genes and DNA. A total of about 420,000 distinct CDR3 sequences appear in this sample, less than 25% of them only once. The ten most abundant clones make up around 14% of the sample. The sample was PBMCs or a T cell subset sorted from them (not recorded which). Receptor source: an adult woman who had mild COVID-19 (a few samples of this study predate the infection). The sample titles of this study are shuffled in the database, so cell type and time point are left out; the donor was told from shared clones.

The chain uses TRBV13 and TRBJ2-7; D may be TRBD2 (5 bases). Per germline, CDR1 PRHDT and CDR2 FYEKMQ (reference sequence). The CDR3 is 13 amino acids. V dropped 4 bases and J dropped 6 bases, with 13 bases sitting between them. CDR3 sequence: CASSSDRGSEQYF. CDR3 DNA sequence: TGTGCCAGCAGCTCTGACCGGGGAAGCGAGCAGTACTTC.

This clonotype has just a few counts. J is TRBJ2-5 and V is TRBV7-6, with TRBD2 matching over 10 bases. Unmatched junction bases numbered 20, after V lost 5 bases and J lost 5 bases. This CDR3 comprises 19 residues. CDR1 SGHVS and CDR2 FNYEAQ come from the germline V gene. The CDR3 here is CASSPGVIAGGLWGETQYF. The CDR3 DNA follows: TGTGCCAGCAGCCCGGGCGTGATAGCGGGAGGACTCTGGGGGGAGACCCAGTACTTC. Variable domain in full (rest from reference TRBV7-6 and TRBJ2-5): GAGVSQSPRYKVTKRGQDVALRCDPISGHVSLYWYRQALGQGPEFLTYFNYEAQQDKSGLPNDRFSAERPEGSISTLTIQRTEQRDSAMYRCASSPGVIAGGLWGETQYFGPGTRLLVL.

A few counts support this clonotype. The chain couples TRBV7-2 to TRBJ2-3; D is unclear. Germline CDR1 and CDR2: SGHTA and FQGNSA. V lost 5 bases to trimming and J lost 2 bases, with 14 bases between them. The CDR3 consists of 15 residues. As DNA, the CDR3 is TGTGCCAGCAGCCGAACCGGCGCATACACAGATACGCAGTATTTT. It encodes CASSRTGAYTDTQYF.